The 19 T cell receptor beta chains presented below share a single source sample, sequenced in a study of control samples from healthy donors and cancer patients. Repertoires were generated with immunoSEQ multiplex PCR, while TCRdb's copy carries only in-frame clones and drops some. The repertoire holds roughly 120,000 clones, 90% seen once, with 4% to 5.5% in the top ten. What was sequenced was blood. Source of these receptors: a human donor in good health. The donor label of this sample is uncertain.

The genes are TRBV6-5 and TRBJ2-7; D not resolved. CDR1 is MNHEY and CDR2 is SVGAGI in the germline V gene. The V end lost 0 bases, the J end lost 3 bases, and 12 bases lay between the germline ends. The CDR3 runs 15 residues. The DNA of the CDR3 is TGTGCCAGCAGTTACTCGTTTCCAGGAGTCTACGAGCAGTACTTC. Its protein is CASSYSFPGVYEQYF.

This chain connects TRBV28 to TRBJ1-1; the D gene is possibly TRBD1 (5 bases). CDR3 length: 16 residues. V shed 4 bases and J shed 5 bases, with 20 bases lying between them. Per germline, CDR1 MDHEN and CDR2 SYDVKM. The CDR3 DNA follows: TGTGCCAGCAGTTACCGCGGGGGGATAGACAGAACTGAAGCTTTCTTT. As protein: CASSYRGGIDRTEAFF.

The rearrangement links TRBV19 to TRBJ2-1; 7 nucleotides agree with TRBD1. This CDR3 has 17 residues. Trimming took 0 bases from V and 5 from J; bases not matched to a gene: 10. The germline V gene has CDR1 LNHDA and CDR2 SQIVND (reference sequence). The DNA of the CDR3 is TGTGCCAGTAGTATAGATTTCGACAGGGAAGAAAACAATGAGCAGTTCTTC. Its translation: CASSIDFDREENNEQFF. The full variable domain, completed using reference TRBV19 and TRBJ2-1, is DGGITQSPKYLFRKEGQNVTLSCEQNLNHDAMYWYRQDPGQGLRLIYYSQIVNDFQKGDIAEGYSVSREKKESFPLTVTSAQKNPTAFYLCASSIDFDREENNEQFFGPGTRLTVL.

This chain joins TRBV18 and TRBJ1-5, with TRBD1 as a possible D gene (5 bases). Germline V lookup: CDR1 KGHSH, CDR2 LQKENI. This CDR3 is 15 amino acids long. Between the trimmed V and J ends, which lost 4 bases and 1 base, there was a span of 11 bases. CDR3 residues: CASSLSGRSNQPQHF. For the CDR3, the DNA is TGTGCCAGCTCACTGTCAGGGAGGAGCAATCAGCCCCAGCATTTT.

The DNA for the CDR3 is TGTGCCAGCAGCGTTAGCACAGATACGCAGTATTTT. The encoded protein is CASSVSTDTQYF. This chain uses TRBV9 with TRBJ2-3; D not resolved. V gave up 2 bases and J gave up 0 bases, with 1 base separating them. This CDR3 is 12 amino acids long. The germline gives CDR1 SGDLS, CDR2 YYNGEE. Full variable domain (rest looked up from reference TRBV9 and TRBJ2-3): DSGVTQTPKHLITATGQRVTLRCSPRSGDLSVYWYQQSLDQGLQFLIQYYNGEERAKGNILERFSAQQFPDLHSELNLSSLELGDSALYFCASSVSTDTQYFGPGTRLTVL.

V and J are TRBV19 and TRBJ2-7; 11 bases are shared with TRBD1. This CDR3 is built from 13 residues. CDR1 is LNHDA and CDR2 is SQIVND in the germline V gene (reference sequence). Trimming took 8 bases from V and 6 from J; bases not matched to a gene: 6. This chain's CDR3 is CASGTGTGGEQYF. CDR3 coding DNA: TGTGCCAGTGGAACCGGGACAGGGGGCGAGCAGTACTTC.

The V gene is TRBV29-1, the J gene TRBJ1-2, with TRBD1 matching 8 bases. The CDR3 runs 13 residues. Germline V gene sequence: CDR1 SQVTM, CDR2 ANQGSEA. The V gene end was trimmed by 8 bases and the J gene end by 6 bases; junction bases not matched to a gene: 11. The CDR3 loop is CSMPNRGEDGYTF. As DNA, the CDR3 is TGCAGCATGCCGAACAGGGGGGAGGATGGCTACACCTTC.

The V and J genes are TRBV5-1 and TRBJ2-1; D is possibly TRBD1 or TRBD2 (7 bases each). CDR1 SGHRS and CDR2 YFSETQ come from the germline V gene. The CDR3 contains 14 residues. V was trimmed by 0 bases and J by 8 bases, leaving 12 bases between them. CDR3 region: CASSLGQGGDEQFF. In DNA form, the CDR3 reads TGCGCCAGCAGCTTGGGGCAGGGGGGGGATGAGCAGTTCTTC.

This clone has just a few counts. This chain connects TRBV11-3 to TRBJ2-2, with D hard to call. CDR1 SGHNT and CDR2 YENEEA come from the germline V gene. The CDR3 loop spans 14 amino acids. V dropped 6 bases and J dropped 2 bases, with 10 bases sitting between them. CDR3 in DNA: TGTGCCAGCAGGGCTTTTTATAACACCGGGGAGCTGTTTTTT. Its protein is CASRAFYNTGELFF.

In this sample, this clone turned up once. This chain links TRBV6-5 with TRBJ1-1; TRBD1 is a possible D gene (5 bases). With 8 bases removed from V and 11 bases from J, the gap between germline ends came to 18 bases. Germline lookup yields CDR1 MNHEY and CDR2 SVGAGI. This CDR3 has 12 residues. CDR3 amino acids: CASSAGGAFAFF. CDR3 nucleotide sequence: TGTGCCAGCTCAGCTGGAGGGGCGTTTGCTTTCTTT.

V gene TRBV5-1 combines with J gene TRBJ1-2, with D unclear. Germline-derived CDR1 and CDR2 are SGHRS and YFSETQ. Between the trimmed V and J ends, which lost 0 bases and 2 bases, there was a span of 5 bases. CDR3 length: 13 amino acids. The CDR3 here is CASSLASNYGYTF. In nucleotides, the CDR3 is TGCGCCAGCAGCTTGGCCAGCAACTATGGCTACACCTTC.

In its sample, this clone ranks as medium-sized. The CDR3: CAISDQGGSGANVLTF. CDR3 sequence (DNA): TGTGCCATCAGTGACCAGGGAGGCTCTGGGGCCAACGTCCTGACTTTC. This rearrangement joins TRBV10-3 to TRBJ2-6; tentatively, D is TRBD2 (6 bases). This CDR3 has 16 amino acids. The ends were cut back, 3 bases at V and 0 bases at J, with 9 bases in the middle. Germline values: CDR1 ENHRY, CDR2 SYGVKD.

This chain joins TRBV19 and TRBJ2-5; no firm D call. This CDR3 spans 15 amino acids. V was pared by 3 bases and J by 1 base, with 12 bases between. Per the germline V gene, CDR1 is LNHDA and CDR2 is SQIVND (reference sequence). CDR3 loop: CASSMGQWSQETQYF. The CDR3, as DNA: TGTGCCAGTAGTATGGGTCAGTGGAGCCAAGAGACCCAGTACTTC.

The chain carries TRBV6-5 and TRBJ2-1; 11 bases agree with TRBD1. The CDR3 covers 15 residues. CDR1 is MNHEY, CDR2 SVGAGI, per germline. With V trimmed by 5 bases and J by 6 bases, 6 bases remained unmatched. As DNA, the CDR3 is TGTGCCAGCAGTAGAGCCGGGACAGGGGGCAATGAGCAGTTCTTC. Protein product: CASSRAGTGGNEQFF.

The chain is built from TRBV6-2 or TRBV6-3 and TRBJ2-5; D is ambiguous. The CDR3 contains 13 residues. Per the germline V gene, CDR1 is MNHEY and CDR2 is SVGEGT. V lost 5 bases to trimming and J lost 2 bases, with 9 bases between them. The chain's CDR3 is CASSGRVQETQYF. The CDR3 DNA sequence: TGTGCCAGCAGTGGTAGGGTTCAAGAGACCCAGTACTTC.

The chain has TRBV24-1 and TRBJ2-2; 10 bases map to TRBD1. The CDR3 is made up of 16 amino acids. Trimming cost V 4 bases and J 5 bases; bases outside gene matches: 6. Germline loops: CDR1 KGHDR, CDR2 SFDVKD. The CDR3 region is CATSETGTGVTGELFF. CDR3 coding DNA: TGTGCCACCAGTGAGACCGGGACAGGGGTTACCGGGGAGCTGTTTTTT.

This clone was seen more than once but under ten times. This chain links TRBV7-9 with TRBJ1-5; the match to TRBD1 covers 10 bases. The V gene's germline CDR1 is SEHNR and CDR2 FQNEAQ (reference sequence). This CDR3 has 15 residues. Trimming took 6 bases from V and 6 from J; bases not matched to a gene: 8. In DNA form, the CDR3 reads TGTGCCAGCAGTCCGGGACAGGGGATAGGTCAGCCCCAGCATTTT. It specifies CASSPGQGIGQPQHF.

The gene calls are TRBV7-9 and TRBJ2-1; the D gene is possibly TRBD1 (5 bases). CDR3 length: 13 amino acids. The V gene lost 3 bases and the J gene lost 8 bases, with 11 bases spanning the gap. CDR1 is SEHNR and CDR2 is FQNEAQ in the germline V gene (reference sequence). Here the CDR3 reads CASSLTDTHEQFF. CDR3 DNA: TGTGCCAGCAGCTTGACAGATACTCATGAGCAGTTCTTC.

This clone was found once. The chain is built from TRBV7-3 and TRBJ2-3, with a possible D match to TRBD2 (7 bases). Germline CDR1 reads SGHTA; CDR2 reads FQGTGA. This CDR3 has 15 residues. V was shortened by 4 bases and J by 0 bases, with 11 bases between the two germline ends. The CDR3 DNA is TGTGCCAGCAGCTCAACGGGGGGCAGCACAGATACGCAGTATTTT. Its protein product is CASSSTGGSTDTQYF.